A selection of T cell receptor beta chains follows, all from one sample in a study of OX40 agonist ivuxolimab in advanced cancers. Produced via immunoSEQ multiplex PCR; TCRdb's table is partial and in-frame only. This sample has under 95,000 clones, with around nine tenths found just once. Here the sequenced sample was CD4+ or CD8+ T cells sorted from blood, taken in a trial of the OX40 agonist ivuxolimab. The receptors shown here come from an adult with an advanced solid tumor such as melanoma, head and neck, liver or kidney cancer. CDR3s include the opening cysteine and the closing phenylalanine or tryptophan. A D gene is named only where the DNA matches it firmly. Not all rows give a size; the values are once, few, many and, for expanded clones, a class.

.,TRBJ1-2,TRBV5-4,.,TGTGCCAGCAGCTCGCACTATGGCTACACCTTC,CASSSHYGYTF
.,TRBJ1-1,TRBV28,.,TGTGCCAGCAGTTTACTCGGCGAGAACACTGAAGCTTTCTTT,CASSLLGENTEAFF
.,TRBJ2-2,TRBV2,TRBD2,TGTGCCAGCAGTGGTCGGGGGGCCGGGGAGCTGTTTTTT,CASSGRGAGELFF
.,TRBJ1-5,TRBV5-1,.,TGCGCCAGCAGCTTGGCCGGGGTGGGCAATCAGCCCCAGCATTTT,CASSLAGVGNQPQHF
.,TRBJ1-4,TRBV5-1,.,TGCGCCAGCAGCTTGGAGGGGGGTTGGGCTGAAAAACTGTTTTTT,CASSLEGGWAEKLFF
.,TRBJ2-1,TRBV28,TRBD1,TGTGCCAGCAGTCCCCAGGGGGTTCACAATGAGCAGTTCTTC,CASSPQGVHNEQFF
.,TRBJ1-5,TRBV14,.,TGTGCCAGCAGCCAACAGATTAGAGGGCCCCAGCATTTT,CASSQQIRGPQHF
.,TRBJ1-4,TRBV13,TRBD1,TGTGCCAGCAGCCATTACAGGGGAGGGGAAAAACTGTTTTTT,CASSHYRGGEKLFF
few,TRBJ1-2,TRBV11-2,TRBD1,TGTGCCAGCAGCCACCCGGGGAACAGGGGGCGATCGGGCTACACCTTC,CASSHPGNRGRSGYTF
.,TRBJ1-4,TRBV6-5,.,TGTGCCAGCAGTTACTCACCCACCGGGGATGAAAAACTGTTTTTT,CASSYSPTGDEKLFF
.,TRBJ2-1,TRBV9,TRBD2,TGTGCCAGCAGCGTAGTTGACGGGAGGGGGTTTGATGAGCAGTTCTTC,CASSVVDGRGFDEQFF
.,TRBJ2-1,TRBV7-9,.,TGTGCCAGCAGTTTGACCCTTAATATCGACGATGAGCAGTTCTTC,CASSLTLNIDDEQFF
.,TRBJ2-2,TRBV7-8,.,TGTGCCAGCACTTATTCCAGGGGAACGGCCGGGGAGCTGTTTTTT,CASTYSRGTAGELFF
.,TRBJ2-7,TRBV30,.,TGTGCCTGGAGTGTTCTCCGGTCCTACGAGCAGTACTTC,CAWSVLRSYEQYF
.,TRBJ2-7,TRBV6-6,.,TGTGCCAGCAGTTACCGTGAGTGGAGGGACTTC,CASSYREWRDF
.,TRBJ2-7,TRBV7-7,.,TGTGCTAGCAGCTTAGAGTCGGGGTACGAGCAGTACTTC,CASSLESGYEQYF
.,TRBJ2-1,TRBV27,TRBD2,TGTGCCAGCAGGCTAGCGGGAGCGGGGAATGAGCAGTTCTTC,CASRLAGAGNEQFF
.,TRBJ1-2,TRBV11-2,TRBD1,TGTGCCAGCAGCTTAGTCACAGGGGGCGTCGGCTACACCTTC,CASSLVTGGVGYTF
.,TRBJ1-1,TRBV25-1,.,TGTGCCAGCAGTGATCAGGGGACTGAAGCTTTCTTT,CASSDQGTEAFF
.,TRBJ2-5,TRBV5-5,TRBD2,TGTGCCAGCAGCTCCGGCGGGGGGGATCAAGAGACCCAGTACTTC,CASSSGGGDQETQYF
.,TRBJ2-2,TRBV11-2,.,TGTGCCAGCAGCTTAAGGAGGGAAGGGGAGAACACCGGGGAGCTGTTTTTT,CASSLRREGENTGELFF
.,TRBJ1-5,TRBV5-4,TRBD1,TGTGCCAGCAGCGGAACAGGGGCGGGATACCAGCCCCAGCATTTT,CASSGTGAGYQPQHF
.,TRBJ2-1,TRBV2,.,TGTGCCAGCGGACACAATGAGCAGTTCTTC,CASGHNEQFF
once,TRBJ1-1,TRBV6-5,.,TGTGCCAGCAGCCCACTGAACACTGAAGCTTTCTTT,CASSPLNTEAFF
once,TRBJ1-3,TRBV6-5,.,TGTGCCAGCAGTTTCCGGGACGGTGGAAACACCATATATTTT,CASSFRDGGNTIYF
.,TRBJ2-7,TRBV7-8,TRBD2,TGTGCCAGCAGCTTAGCGGTTAGCGGGAGTCCCTACGAGCAGTACTTC,CASSLAVSGSPYEQYF
.,TRBJ2-7,TRBV10-3,.,TGTGCCATCAGTGAGTCGGGTGCAGGAGGCGAGCAGTACTTC,CAISESGAGGEQYF
.,TRBJ2-5,TRBV5-1,.,TGCGCCAGCAGTCTTTCGGGGGGCGAGACCCAGTACTTC,CASSLSGGETQYF
few,TRBJ2-1,TRBV19,TRBD1,TGTGCCAGTAGTAGGGACAGGGGGCTGGGGCAGTTCTTC,CASSRDRGLGQFF
.,TRBJ2-1,TRBV7-2,.,TGTGCCAGCAGTGGAGGGGGCTCCTACAATGAGCAGTTCTTC,CASSGGGSYNEQFF
.,TRBJ1-1,TRBV27,.,TGTGCCAGCAGCCGAAGGAACACTGAAGCTTTCTTT,CASSRRNTEAFF
once,TRBJ2-2,TRBV6-6,.,TGTGCCAGCAGCCCCCTTCGACCCGACACCGGGGAGCTGTTTTTT,CASSPLRPDTGELFF
.,TRBJ2-1,TRBV2,TRBD2,TGTGCCAGCGGGCGGGGGGACGGGAGTGCTGAGCAGTTCTTC,CASGRGDGSAEQFF
.,TRBJ2-2,TRBV6-6,TRBD1,TGTGCCAGCAGACCGGACAGGACGGCCGGGGAGCTGTTTTTT,CASRPDRTAGELFF
few,TRBJ2-1,TRBV28,TRBD1,TGTGCCAGCAGTTTATACGGGACAGGGTCCTACAATGAGCAGTTCTTC,CASSLYGTGSYNEQFF
.,TRBJ2-3,TRBV4-3,TRBD1,TGCGCCAGCAGCCAGGGACAGGTTCTTAGCACAGATACGCAGTATTTT,CASSQGQVLSTDTQYF
.,TRBJ2-5,TRBV6-6,.,TGTGCCAGCAGTAATCGGCCCCAAGAGACCCAGTACTTC,CASSNRPQETQYF
.,TRBJ2-7,TRBV5-1,TRBD2,TGCGCCAGCAGGCCGACTAGCGGGCCCTCCTACGAGCAGTACTTC,CASRPTSGPSYEQYF
.,TRBJ2-1,TRBV6-6,.,TGTGCCAGCAGTTACAGGGGGGGCCGGGACAATGAGCAGTTCTTC,CASSYRGGRDNEQFF
.,TRBJ2-1,TRBV11-3,TRBD2,TGTGCCAGCAGCTTAGTAGCGGGAGGAGACAATGAGCAGTTCTTC,CASSLVAGGDNEQFF
.,TRBJ1-1,TRBV6-5,.,TGTGCCAGCAGTTACTCGAGGGGGGGTGGTAACACTGAAGCTTTCTTT,CASSYSRGGGNTEAFF
.,TRBJ1-6,TRBV15,.,TGTGCCACCAGCAGAGGACAGATTAATTCACCCCTCCACTTT,CATSRGQINSPLHF
.,TRBJ2-2,TRBV7-3,.,TGTGCCAGCAGCTTGGGGGACCTAGCCACCGGGGAGCTGTTTTTT,CASSLGDLATGELFF
.,TRBJ1-2,TRBV5-1,TRBD1,TGCGCCAGCAGCTCAGGGACAGGCGCTGGATACACCTTC,CASSSGTGAGYTF
.,TRBJ2-3,TRBV18,TRBD2,TGTGCCAGCTCACCGCAACTAGCGGCAGATACGCAGTATTTT,CASSPQLAADTQYF
.,TRBJ2-2,TRBV11-3,.,TGTGCCAGCAGCTTCTCAGCGGGCAGCCTCGCGAACACCGGGGAGCTGTTTTTT,CASSFSAGSLANTGELFF
.,TRBJ2-3,TRBV5-1,TRBD1,TGCGCCAGCACCGGGACAGGGGGCACAGATACGCAGTATTTT,CASTGTGGTDTQYF
.,TRBJ2-3,TRBV7-2,.,TGTGCCAGCAGCTTCGGCGGGGAGTTTACAGATACGCAGTATTTT,CASSFGGEFTDTQYF
.,TRBJ1-2,TRBV28,TRBD1,TGTGCCAGCAGTTTAGGGGCAGACAGGGGGGTAGGTGGCTACACCTTC,CASSLGADRGVGGYTF
.,TRBJ2-6,TRBV7-8,.,TGTGCCAGCAGAGTAGGACGGGGAAACAGTGCTAGGAAAGGGGCCAACGTCCTGACTTTC,CASRVGRGNSARKGANVLTF
.,TRBJ2-1,TRBV5-5,TRBD1,TGTGCCAGCAGGACCGGACAGGGGATAGGTGAGCAGTTCTTC,CASRTGQGIGEQFF
.,TRBJ2-5,TRBV14,TRBD2,TGTGCCAGCAGCCAAGATCTGGGCGGGAGAAGGTACTTC,CASSQDLGGRRYF
.,TRBJ2-1,TRBV6-1,TRBD2,TGTGCCAGCAGTGAAAAGGGTAGCGGGAGGGATGAGCAGTTCTTC,CASSEKGSGRDEQFF
.,TRBJ2-7,TRBV7-9,.,TGTGCCAGCAGCATCGGGACAACGGCGGACGAGCAGTACTTC,CASSIGTTADEQYF
.,TRBJ1-1,TRBV11-1,.,TGTGCCAGCAGCCTTACACAGCTGAACACTGAAGCTTTCTTT,CASSLTQLNTEAFF